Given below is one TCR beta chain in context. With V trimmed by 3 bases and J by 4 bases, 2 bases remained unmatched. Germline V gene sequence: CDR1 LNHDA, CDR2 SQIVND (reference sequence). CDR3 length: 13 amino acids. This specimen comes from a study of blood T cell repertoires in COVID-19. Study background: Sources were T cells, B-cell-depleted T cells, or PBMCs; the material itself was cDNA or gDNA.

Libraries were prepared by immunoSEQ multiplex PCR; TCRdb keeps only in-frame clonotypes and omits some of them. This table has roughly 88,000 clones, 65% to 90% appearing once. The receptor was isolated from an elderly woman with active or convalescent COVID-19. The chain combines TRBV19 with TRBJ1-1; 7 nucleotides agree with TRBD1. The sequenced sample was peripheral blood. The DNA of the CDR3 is TGTGCCAGTAGTATCCGGGACAGCACTGAAGCTTTCTTT. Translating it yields CASSIRDSTEAFF.